Listed below are T cell receptor beta chains from one sample, sequenced in a study of T cell clones after liver transplantation. The table came from immunoSEQ multiplex PCR; TCRdb's copy has only in-frame clones and leaves some out. The profile shows tens of thousands of clones, about 82% of them singletons. Sequenced material: CD4+ T cells from blood, taken approximately 45 months after liver transplant. All receptors derive from a human patient who received a liver transplant. Some T cells may be graft donor cells. CDR3s include the opening cysteine and the closing phenylalanine or tryptophan. D genes are given only for firm matches. For some rows the clone size is stated as once, few or many, or as a class when expanded; others skip it.

v_gene	j_gene	d_gene	abundance	CDR3aa	CDR3nt
TRBV10-3	TRBJ2-5	TRBD2	few	CAISEGGSGPQYF	TGTGCCATCAGTGAAGGCGGGAGTGGGCCCCAGTACTTC
TRBV11-2	TRBJ2-7	.	few	CASSPIRGRSYEQYF	TGTGCCAGCAGCCCCATTCGAGGGAGATCCTACGAGCAGTACTTC
TRBV7-2	TRBJ2-5	TRBD2	few	CASSLGFRGGETQYF	TGTGCCAGCAGCTTAGGGTTTCGGGGGGGAGAGACCCAGTACTTC
TRBV6-1	TRBJ1-5	TRBD1	.	CASRPGQSNQPQHF	TGTGCCAGCAGACCGGGACAGAGCAATCAGCCCCAGCATTTT
TRBV5-5	TRBJ2-2	.	.	CASSTRQAGELFF	TGTGCCAGCAGCACGCGACAGGCCGGGGAGCTGTTTTTT
TRBV11-2	TRBJ2-7	.	.	CASRFTGEGEQYF	TGTGCCAGCAGATTTACAGGGGAGGGCGAGCAGTACTTC
TRBV5-1	TRBJ1-4	TRBD1	.	CASSLIPGGDEKLFF	TGCGCCAGCAGCTTGATTCCAGGGGGGGATGAAAAACTGTTTTTT
TRBV5-8	TRBJ1-5	.	.	CASSLSYAQPQHF	TGTGCCAGCAGCCTATCATACGCTCAGCCCCAGCATTTT
TRBV30	TRBJ2-5	.	.	CAWSVGHQETQYF	TGTGCCTGGAGTGTAGGGCACCAAGAGACCCAGTACTTC
TRBV29-1	TRBJ1-1	.	.	CSFIKGFYTEAFF	TGCAGCTTCATTAAGGGTTTCTACACTGAAGCTTTCTTT
TRBV7-8	TRBJ1-2	.	.	CASSLGGTGYTF	TGTGCCAGCAGCTTGGGAGGGACTGGCTACACCTTC
TRBV11-3	TRBJ2-2	.	.	CASSNNRVTGELFF	TGTGCCAGCAGCAATAATAGAGTCACCGGGGAGCTGTTTTTT
TRBV2	TRBJ2-4	.	.	CASSVRPTGEGIQYF	TGTGCCAGCAGTGTCCGGCCCACCGGAGAGGGCATTCAGTACTTC
TRBV2	TRBJ1-1	.	.	CASSEHTEAFF	TGTGCCAGCAGTGAACACACTGAAGCTTTCTTT
TRBV6-5	TRBJ2-7	TRBD1	.	CASSAGTGGWYEQYF	TGTGCCAGCAGCGCCGGGACAGGGGGTTGGTACGAGCAGTACTTC
TRBV28	TRBJ2-1	.	once	CASSSGKSRYNEQFF	TGTGCCAGCAGTTCCGGAAAGTCTCGTTACAATGAGCAGTTCTTC
TRBV7-2	TRBJ2-1	TRBD1	.	CASSPRDRGSNEQFF	TGTGCCAGTAGCCCGAGGGACAGGGGGAGTAATGAGCAGTTCTTC
TRBV5-1	TRBJ1-1	.	.	CASSLGSSQGGTEAFF	TGCGCCAGCAGCTTGGGGTCCAGTCAGGGAGGCACTGAAGCTTTCTTT
TRBV9	TRBJ2-1	.	.	CASSVNQGRHEQFF	TGTGCCAGCAGCGTAAATCAGGGAAGGCATGAGCAGTTCTTC
TRBV19	TRBJ2-7	TRBD2	.	CASSIPGGLAGLDEQYF	TGTGCCAGTAGTATACCCGGGGGACTAGCGGGATTGGACGAGCAGTACTTC
TRBV9	TRBJ1-1	.	.	CASSVEENRNTEAFF	TGTGCCAGCAGCGTAGAGGAAAACCGGAACACTGAAGCTTTCTTT
TRBV7-9	TRBJ2-1	TRBD2	.	CASSLKAGGSYNEQFF	TGTGCCAGCAGCTTAAAAGCGGGAGGCTCCTACAATGAGCAGTTCTTC
TRBV5-1	TRBJ1-5	.	.	CASSPSGVDQPQHF	TGCGCCAGCAGCCCGTCGGGGGTAGATCAGCCCCAGCATTTT
TRBV5-4	TRBJ2-2	TRBD2	.	CASSAGGGPNTGELFF	TGTGCCAGCAGCGCGGGAGGGGGCCCGAACACCGGGGAGCTGTTTTTT
TRBV6-6	TRBJ1-1	.	.	CASSPLFSGESTEAFF	TGTGCCAGCAGCCCCTTATTCTCAGGGGAGAGCACTGAAGCTTTCTTT
TRBV19	TRBJ1-2	TRBD1	.	CASRATGGYGYTF	TGTGCCAGCCGAGCCACAGGGGGCTATGGCTACACCTTC
TRBV12-2	TRBJ1-1	.	few	CASRSRDSWNTEAFF	TGTGCAAGTCGCTCAAGGGACAGTTGGAACACTGAAGCTTTCTTT
TRBV5-4	TRBJ2-2	TRBD2	few	CASRLAGGRNTGELFF	TGTGCCAGCAGGCTAGCGGGAGGCAGGAACACCGGGGAGCTGTTTTTT
TRBV6-1	TRBJ1-5	.	.	CASMGALDQPQHF	TGTGCCAGCATGGGGGCCTTGGATCAGCCCCAGCATTTT
TRBV28	TRBJ2-7	TRBD2	.	CASSPGGATYEQYF	TGTGCCAGCAGCCCGGGGGGGGCAACCTACGAGCAGTACTTC
TRBV6-1	TRBJ1-5	.	.	CASSEGGGGSQPQHF	TGTGCCAGCAGTGAAGGGGGCGGGGGTTCTCAGCCCCAGCATTTT
TRBV4-1	TRBJ2-1	.	.	CASSQDIARSYNEQFF	TGCGCCAGCAGCCAAGATATAGCACGGTCCTACAATGAGCAGTTCTTC
TRBV7-8	TRBJ1-5	.	few	CASSFTRDPNQPQHF	TGTGCCAGCAGCTTTACACGGGACCCCAACCAGCCCCAGCATTTT